This T cell receptor (beta chain) was sequenced during a study of blood T cell repertoires in COVID-19. Across the study: The analysed material was cDNA or gDNA that came from T cells, B-cell-depleted T cells, or PBMCs.

This clone was observed once. Original analysis: Counts of nucleated cells, estimated from reference gene primer amplification, were obtained. Generated by immunoSEQ multiplex PCR, the TCRdb table keeps only in-frame clones and is missing some. D and trimming were read from the DNA, whereas the V and J calls and clone size are those reported in that table. Here the sample spans 150,000 to 200,000 clones, about 88% being singletons. V shed 8 bases and J 5 bases; nucleotides not matched to a gene: 6. The CDR3 sequence is 14 residues long. CDR1 and CDR2 (germline): LNHDA, SQIVND (reference sequence). The rearrangement uses TRBV19 and TRBJ2-2; TRBD2 matches at 9 bases. The clonotype comes from a man between 65 and 85 years old with active or convalescent COVID-19. Sequencing was done on a sample of peripheral blood. CDR3 DNA sequence: TGTGCCAGTTCCCTAGCGGGATCTACCGGGGAGCTGTTTTTT. This sequence encodes CASSLAGSTGELFF.